This entry describes one TCR beta chain. Measured with immunoSEQ multiplex PCR; TCRdb has only the in-frame clones, and not every one. The sample lists about 30,000 clones; approximately 89% were seen once. These data originate in a study of OX40 agonist ivuxolimab in advanced cancers. Overall study: Patients were dosed with the agonistic anti-OX40 (CD134) antibody ivuxolimab.

After removal of 0 bases from V and 8 bases from J, the junction contained 7 bases not matched to a gene. This CDR3 has 15 amino acids. CDR1 is SGHAT, CDR2 FQNNGV, per germline. This material consisted of CD4+ or CD8+ T cells sorted from blood, taken in a trial of the OX40 agonist ivuxolimab. V usage is TRBV11-2 and J usage is TRBJ2-1; 7 nucleotides line up with TRBD1. The origin of this receptor is an adult with an advanced solid tumor such as melanoma, head and neck, liver or kidney cancer. CDR3 region: CASSLDGQGVYEQFF. Written as DNA, the CDR3 is TGTGCCAGCAGCTTAGATGGGCAGGGGGTCTATGAGCAGTTCTTC.